Shown below are 11 T cell receptor beta chains from a single sample sequenced in a study of T cells in Graves' hyperthyroidism and ophthalmopathy. TCR beta CDR3 region amplification was performed from RNA transcripts. Using the HTBI primer set, a first-round RT-PCR was run on the TCR CDR3. In TCRdb, the multiplex PCR reads were re-called with MiXCR into one record per CDR3 protein. The table has some 460,000 distinct CDR3 sequences, around 16% seen once. The sequenced sample was blood. Receptor source: a young woman with Graves' hyperthyroidism.

This clonotype has ten or more counts. The chain uses TRBV28 and TRBJ2-2, with D perhaps matching TRBD2 (7 bases). V was shortened by 3 bases and J by 4 bases, with 15 bases between the two germline ends. Germline values: CDR1 MDHEN, CDR2 SYDVKM. The CDR3 is made up of 16 amino acids. CDR3 DNA sequence: TGTGCCAGCAGTTTGCAAAAAGGGGGGGGCACCGGGGAGCTGTTTTTT. Translating it yields CASSLQKGGGTGELFF. Looking up the rest from reference TRBV28 and TRBJ2-2 gives the full variable domain: DVKVTQSSRYLVKRTGEKVFLECVQDMDHENMFWYRQDPGLGLRLIYFSYDVKMKEKGDIPEGYSVSREKKERFSLILESASTNQTSMYLCASSLQKGGGTGELFFGEGSRLTVL.

This chain connects TRBV4-1 to TRBJ1-1, with a possible D match to TRBD1 (5 bases). Trimming shortened V by 7 bases and J by 1 base, and 19 bases separated the two germline ends. The CDR3 covers 16 residues. CDR1 and CDR2 (germline): MGHRA, YSYEKL. In DNA form, the CDR3 reads TGCGCCAGCATCCCTTTGGGGCGGACAAAGAACACTGAAGCTTTCTTT. This gives the protein CASIPLGRTKNTEAFF.

The chain is built from TRBV29-1 and TRBJ2-3, with 7 bases matching TRBD1. The CDR3 contains 16 residues. The V and J ends lost 0 bases and 8 bases, in that order; junction bases with no gene match: 14. In germline, CDR1 is SQVTM, CDR2 ANQGSEA. CDR3 protein: CSVEDLNRGGFGTQYF. The DNA for the CDR3 is TGCAGCGTTGAAGATCTTAACAGGGGCGGATTCGGTACGCAGTATTTT.

The chain employs TRBV4-1 and TRBJ1-5; no reliable D call. The V end was cut by 1 base, the J end by 1 base, with 11 bases between. The CDR3 is 16 amino acids. Germline V gene sequence: CDR1 MGHRA, CDR2 YSYEKL. CDR3 protein: CASSQVKGSSNQPQHF. The DNA for the CDR3 is TGCGCCAGCAGCCAAGTGAAAGGGTCGAGCAATCAGCCCCAGCATTTT.

This clonotype was counted at least ten times. The chain has TRBV18 and TRBJ2-4; weak D call: TRBD1 (6 bases). CDR1 KGHSH and CDR2 LQKENI come from the germline V gene. The ends were cut back, 3 bases at V and 7 bases at J, with 16 bases in the middle. CDR3 size: 15 residues. The CDR3 DNA follows: TGTGCCAGCTCACCCAGGACAGTTGGGCTGAACATTCAGTACTTC. It encodes CASSPRTVGLNIQYF.

In this sample, this clonotype turned up a few times. The chain combines TRBV10-3 with TRBJ1-4; 8 nucleotides agree with TRBD1. V was clipped by 10 bases and J by 5 bases; unmatched bases: 6. This CDR3 has 13 residues. The germline V gene encodes CDR1 ENHRY and CDR2 SYGVKD. The CDR3 region has the DNA TGTGCCACTGGACAGGGCGAGAATGAAAAACTGTTTTTT. Translated, it gives CATGQGENEKLFF.

This clonotype has ten or more counts. The rearrangement uses TRBV10-1 and TRBJ2-1; 7 nucleotides agree with TRBD2. The V segment lost 0 bases and the J segment 7 bases; nucleotides outside the gene matches: 6. The CDR3 extends over 15 amino acids. Germline V CDR1 and CDR2: WNHNN, SYGVQD (reference sequence). The CDR3 region has the DNA TGCGCCAGCAGTGAGTCGAGGACTAGTTTAAATGAGCAGTTCTTC. It specifies CASSESRTSLNEQFF.

V is TRBV18 and J is TRBJ2-3; D is unresolved. The CDR3 loop spans 13 amino acids. Germline V gives CDR1 KGHSH, CDR2 LQKENI. Trimming stripped 5 bases from V and 2 bases from J, with 8 bases between. CDR3 residues: CASSTTNTDTQYF. CDR3 DNA sequence: TGTGCCAGCTCAACAACAAACACAGATACGCAGTATTTT.

With regard to this clonotype: The junction shows a germline mismatch at one end, possibly a read error. The chain recombines TRBV5-1 with TRBJ2-5; TRBD2 matches 7 bases. The CDR3 has 15 amino acids. Per germline, CDR1 SGHRS and CDR2 YFSETQ. As DNA, the CDR3 is TGCGCCAGCACCTTGGGAGGGAAGTACCAAGAGACCCAGTACTTC. It translates to CASTLGGKYQETQYF.

This clonotype was recorded many times. The chain employs TRBV5-1 and TRBJ2-7, with TRBD2 matching over 14 bases. V was clipped by 1 base and J by 3 bases; unmatched bases: 3. Per germline, CDR1 SGHRS and CDR2 YFSETQ. This CDR3 spans 16 amino acids. The CDR3 loop reads CASSLPGTSGSYEQYF. The CDR3 coding sequence is TGCGCCAGCAGCTTGCCCGGGACTAGCGGGAGCTACGAGCAGTACTTC.

There are a few counts of this clonotype. Mismatch with germline at one junction end may stem from a read error. The chain couples TRBV5-1 to TRBJ2-7; 7 bases are a match to TRBD1. The CDR3 runs to 15 residues. Looked up from germline, CDR1 is SGHRS and CDR2 is YFSETQ. The CDR3 DNA reads TGCGCCAGCAGGCCCGTGACAGGGTCCGGCTACGGGCAGTACTTC. Amino acid sequence: CASRPVTGSGYGQYF.